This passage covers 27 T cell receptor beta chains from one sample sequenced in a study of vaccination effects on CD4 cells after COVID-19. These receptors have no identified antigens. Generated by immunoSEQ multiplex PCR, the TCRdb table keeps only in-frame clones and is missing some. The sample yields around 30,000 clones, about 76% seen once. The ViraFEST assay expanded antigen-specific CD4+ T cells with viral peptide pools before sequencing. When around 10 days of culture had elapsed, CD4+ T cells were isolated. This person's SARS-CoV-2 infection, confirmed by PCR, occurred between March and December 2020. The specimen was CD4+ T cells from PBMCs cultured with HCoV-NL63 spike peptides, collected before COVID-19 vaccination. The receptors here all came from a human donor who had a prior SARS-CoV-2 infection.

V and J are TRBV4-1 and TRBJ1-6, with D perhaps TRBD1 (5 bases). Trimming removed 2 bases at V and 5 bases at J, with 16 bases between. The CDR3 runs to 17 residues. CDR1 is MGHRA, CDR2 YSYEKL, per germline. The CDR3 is CASSQLPQEWNNSPLHF. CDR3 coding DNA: TGCGCCAGCAGCCAACTACCACAGGAGTGGAATAATTCACCCCTCCACTTT.

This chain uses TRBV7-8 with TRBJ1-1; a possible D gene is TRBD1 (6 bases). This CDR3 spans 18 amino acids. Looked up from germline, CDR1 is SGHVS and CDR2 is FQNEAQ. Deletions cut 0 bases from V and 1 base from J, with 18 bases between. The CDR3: CASSLAGGSGTPNTEAFF. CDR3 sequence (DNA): TGTGCCAGCAGCTTAGCGGGGGGCTCCGGGACGCCGAACACTGAAGCTTTCTTT.

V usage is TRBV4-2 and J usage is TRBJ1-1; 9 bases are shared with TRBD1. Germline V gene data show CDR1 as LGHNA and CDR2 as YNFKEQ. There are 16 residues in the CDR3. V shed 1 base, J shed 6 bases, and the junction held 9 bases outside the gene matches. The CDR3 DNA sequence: TGTGCCAGCAGCCAAGTTGGCAACAGGGGGCTCTCTGAAGCTTTCTTT. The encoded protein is CASSQVGNRGLSEAFF.

This CDR3 is CASSRTGSGNTIYF. Here the CDR3 DNA reads TGCGCCAGCAGCCGGACAGGGTCTGGAAACACCATATATTTT. V usage is TRBV4-1 and J usage is TRBJ1-3; TRBD1 matches 8 bases. CDR1 MGHRA and CDR2 YSYEKL come from the germline V gene. The CDR3 is 14 amino acids. J gave up 1 base and V 4 bases, and 0 bases lay outside the gene matches.

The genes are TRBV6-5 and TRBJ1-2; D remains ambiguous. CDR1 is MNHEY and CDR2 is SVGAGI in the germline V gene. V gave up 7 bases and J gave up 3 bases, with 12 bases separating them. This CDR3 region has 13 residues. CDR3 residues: CASNPGGHYGYTF. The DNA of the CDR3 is TGTGCCAGCAACCCGGGCGGGCACTATGGCTACACCTTC.

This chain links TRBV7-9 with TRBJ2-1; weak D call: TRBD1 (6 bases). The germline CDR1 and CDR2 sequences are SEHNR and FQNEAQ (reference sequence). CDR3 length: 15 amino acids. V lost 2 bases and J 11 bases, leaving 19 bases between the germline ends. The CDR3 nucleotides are TGTGCCAGCAGCTTATTTGGGCGGGCTGGGGGCCAGCAGTTCTTC. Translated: CASSLFGRAGGQQFF. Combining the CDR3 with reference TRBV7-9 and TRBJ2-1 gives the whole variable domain DTGVSQNPRHKITKRGQNVTFRCDPISEHNRLYWYRQTLGQGPEFLTYFQNEAQLEKSRLLSDRFSAERPKGSFSTLEIQRTEQGDSAMYLCASSLFGRAGGQQFFGPGTRLTVL.

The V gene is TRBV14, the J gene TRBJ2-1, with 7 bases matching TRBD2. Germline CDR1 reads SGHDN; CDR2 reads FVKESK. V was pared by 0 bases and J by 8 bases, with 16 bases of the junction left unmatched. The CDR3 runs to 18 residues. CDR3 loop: CASSQDRLLATLLDEQFF. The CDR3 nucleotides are TGTGCCAGCAGCCAAGATAGGTTACTAGCGACCCTTTTGGATGAGCAGTTCTTC.

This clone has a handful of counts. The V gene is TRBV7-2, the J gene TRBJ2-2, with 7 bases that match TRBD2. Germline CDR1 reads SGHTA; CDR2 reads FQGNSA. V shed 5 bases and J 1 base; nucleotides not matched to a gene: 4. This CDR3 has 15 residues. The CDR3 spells CASSILAVNTGELFF. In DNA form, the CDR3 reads TGTGCCAGCAGCATTCTAGCGGTGAACACCGGGGAGCTGTTTTTT. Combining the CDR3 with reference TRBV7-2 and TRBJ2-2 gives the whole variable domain GAGVSQSPSNKVTEKGKDVELRCDPISGHTALYWYRQSLGQGLEFLIYFQGNSAPDKSGLPSDRFSAERTGGSVSTLTIQRTQQEDSAVYLCASSILAVNTGELFFGEGSRLTVL.

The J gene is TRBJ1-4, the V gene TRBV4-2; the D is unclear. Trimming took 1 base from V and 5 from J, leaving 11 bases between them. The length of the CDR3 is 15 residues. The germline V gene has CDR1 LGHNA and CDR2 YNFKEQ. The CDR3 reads CASSQGIRPNEKLFF. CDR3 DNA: TGTGCCAGCAGCCAAGGAATCAGACCGAATGAAAAACTGTTTTTT.

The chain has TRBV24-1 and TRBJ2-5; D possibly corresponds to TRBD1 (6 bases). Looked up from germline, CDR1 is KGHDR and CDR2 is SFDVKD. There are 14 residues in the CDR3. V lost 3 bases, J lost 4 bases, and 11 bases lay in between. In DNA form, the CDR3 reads TGTGCCACCAGTGATCACAGGGTGGGAGAGACCCAGTACTTC. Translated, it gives CATSDHRVGETQYF.

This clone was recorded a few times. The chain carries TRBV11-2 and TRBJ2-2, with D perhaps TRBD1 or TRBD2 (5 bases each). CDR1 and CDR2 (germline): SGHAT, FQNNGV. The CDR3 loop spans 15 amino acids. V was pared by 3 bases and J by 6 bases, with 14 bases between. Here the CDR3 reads CASSLGRSWAGELFF. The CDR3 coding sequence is TGTGCCAGCAGCTTGGGACGGAGCTGGGCCGGGGAGCTGTTTTTT.

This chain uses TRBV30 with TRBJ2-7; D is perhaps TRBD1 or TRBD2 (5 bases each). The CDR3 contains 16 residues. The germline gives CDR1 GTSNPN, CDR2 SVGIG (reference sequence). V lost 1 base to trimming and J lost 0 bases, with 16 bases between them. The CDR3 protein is CAWSGGTGTVSYEQYF. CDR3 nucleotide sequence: TGTGCCTGGAGTGGAGGAACCGGGACCGTCTCCTACGAGCAGTACTTC.

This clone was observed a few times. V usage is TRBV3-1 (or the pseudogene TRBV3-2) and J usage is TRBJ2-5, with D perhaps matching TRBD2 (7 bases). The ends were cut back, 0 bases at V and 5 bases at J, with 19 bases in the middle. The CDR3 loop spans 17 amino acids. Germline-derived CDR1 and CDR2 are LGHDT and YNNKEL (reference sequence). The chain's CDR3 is CASSQDRGGGVWETQYF. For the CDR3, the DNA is TGTGCCAGCAGCCAAGATAGGGGGGGTGGAGTATGGGAGACCCAGTACTTC.

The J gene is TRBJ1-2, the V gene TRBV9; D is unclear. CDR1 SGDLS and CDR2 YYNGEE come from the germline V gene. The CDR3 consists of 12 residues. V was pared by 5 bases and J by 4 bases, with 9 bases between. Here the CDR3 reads CASRGGGYGYTF. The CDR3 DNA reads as TGTGCCAGCAGAGGTGGAGGCTATGGCTACACCTTC.

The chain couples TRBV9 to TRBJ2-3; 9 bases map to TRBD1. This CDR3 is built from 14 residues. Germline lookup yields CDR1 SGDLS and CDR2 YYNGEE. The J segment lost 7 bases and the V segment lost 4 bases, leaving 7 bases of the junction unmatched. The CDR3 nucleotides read TGTGCCAGCAGCTTTCGACAGGGGGGGAATACGCAGTATTTT. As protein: CASSFRQGGNTQYF.

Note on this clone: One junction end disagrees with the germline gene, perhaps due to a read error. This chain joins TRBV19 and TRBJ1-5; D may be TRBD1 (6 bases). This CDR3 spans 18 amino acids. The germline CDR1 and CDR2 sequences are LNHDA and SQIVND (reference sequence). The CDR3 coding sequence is TGTGCCAGCAGTAAGAGAGGTTCGGGGGCTCCTAGCAATCAGCCCCAGCATTTT. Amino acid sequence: CASSKRGSGAPSNQPQHF.

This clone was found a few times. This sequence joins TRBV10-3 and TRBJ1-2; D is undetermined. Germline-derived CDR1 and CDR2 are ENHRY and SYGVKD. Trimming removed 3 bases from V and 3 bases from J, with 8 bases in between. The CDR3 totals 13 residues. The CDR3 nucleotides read TGTGCCATCAGTGATGGTTTAGACTATGGCTACACCTTC. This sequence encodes CAISDGLDYGYTF.

The CDR3 is CASGLVGGLAPFF. As DNA, the CDR3 is TGTGCTAGTGGTTTGGTGGGAGGGTTGGCCCCGTTCTTC. V and J are TRBV12-5 and TRBJ2-1; 7 bases fit TRBD2. Unmatched junction bases numbered 8, after V lost 0 bases and J lost 15 bases. Germline lookup yields CDR1 LGHNT and CDR2 FRNRAP. This CDR3 is built from 13 residues.

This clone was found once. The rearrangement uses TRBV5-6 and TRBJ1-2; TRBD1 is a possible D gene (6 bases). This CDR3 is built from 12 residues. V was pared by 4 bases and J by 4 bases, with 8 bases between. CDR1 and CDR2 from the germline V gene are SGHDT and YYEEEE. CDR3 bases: TGTGCCAGCAGCCGGGACACCTATGGCTACACCTTC. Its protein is CASSRDTYGYTF.

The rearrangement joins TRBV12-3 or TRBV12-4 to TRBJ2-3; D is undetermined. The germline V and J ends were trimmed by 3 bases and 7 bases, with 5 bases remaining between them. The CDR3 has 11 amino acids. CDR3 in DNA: TGTGCCAGCAGTTTTTTCAATACGCAGTATTTT. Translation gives CASSFFNTQYF.

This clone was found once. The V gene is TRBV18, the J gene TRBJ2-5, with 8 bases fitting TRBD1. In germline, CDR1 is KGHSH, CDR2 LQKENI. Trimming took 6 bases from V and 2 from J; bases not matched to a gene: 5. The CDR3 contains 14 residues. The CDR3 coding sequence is TGTGCCAGCTCTCTCGGGACAGGACAAGAGACCCAGTACTTC. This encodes CASSLGTGQETQYF.

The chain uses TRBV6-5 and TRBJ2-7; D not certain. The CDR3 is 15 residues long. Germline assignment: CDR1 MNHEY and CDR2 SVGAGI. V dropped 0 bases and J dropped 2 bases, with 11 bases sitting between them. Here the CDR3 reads CASSYSGSVAYEQYF. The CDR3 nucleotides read TGTGCCAGCAGTTACTCGGGCTCTGTGGCCTACGAGCAGTACTTC.

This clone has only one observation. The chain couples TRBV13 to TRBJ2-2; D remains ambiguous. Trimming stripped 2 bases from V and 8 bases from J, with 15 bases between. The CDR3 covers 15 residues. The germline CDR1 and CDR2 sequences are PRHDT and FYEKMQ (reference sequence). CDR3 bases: TGTGCCAGCAGCTTAAAAGCTCAGCGCACAGGGGAGCTGTTTTTT. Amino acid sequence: CASSLKAQRTGELFF.

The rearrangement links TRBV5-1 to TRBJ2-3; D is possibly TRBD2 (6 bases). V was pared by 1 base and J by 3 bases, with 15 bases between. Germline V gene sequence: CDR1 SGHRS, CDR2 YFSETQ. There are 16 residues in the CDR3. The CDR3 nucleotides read TGCGCCAGCAGCTTGTGGGCCGGGAGTGAGACAGATACGCAGTATTTT. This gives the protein CASSLWAGSETDTQYF.

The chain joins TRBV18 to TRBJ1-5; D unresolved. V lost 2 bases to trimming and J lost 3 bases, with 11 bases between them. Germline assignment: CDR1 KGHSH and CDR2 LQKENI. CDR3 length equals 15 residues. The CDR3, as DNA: TGTGCCAGCTCACCAAGAAAACAGAACAATCAGCCCCAGCATTTT. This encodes CASSPRKQNNQPQHF. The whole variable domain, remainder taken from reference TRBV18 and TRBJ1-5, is NAGVMQNPRHLVRRRGQEARLRCSPMKGHSHVYWYRQLPEEGLKFMVYLQKENIIDESGMPKERFSAEFPKEGPSILRIQQVVRGDSAAYFCASSPRKQNNQPQHFGDGTRLSIL.

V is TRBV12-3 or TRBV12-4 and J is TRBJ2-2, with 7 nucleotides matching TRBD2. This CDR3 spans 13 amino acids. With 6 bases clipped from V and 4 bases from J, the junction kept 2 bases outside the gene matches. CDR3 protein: CASRPSGTGELFF. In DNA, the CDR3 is TGTGCCAGCAGGCCTAGCGGCACCGGGGAGCTGTTTTTT.

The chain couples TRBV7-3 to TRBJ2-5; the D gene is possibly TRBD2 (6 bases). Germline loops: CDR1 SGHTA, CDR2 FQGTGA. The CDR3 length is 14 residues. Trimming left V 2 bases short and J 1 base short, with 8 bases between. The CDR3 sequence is CASSLGGIQETQYF. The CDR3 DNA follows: TGTGCCAGCAGCTTAGGCGGGATCCAAGAGACCCAGTACTTC.